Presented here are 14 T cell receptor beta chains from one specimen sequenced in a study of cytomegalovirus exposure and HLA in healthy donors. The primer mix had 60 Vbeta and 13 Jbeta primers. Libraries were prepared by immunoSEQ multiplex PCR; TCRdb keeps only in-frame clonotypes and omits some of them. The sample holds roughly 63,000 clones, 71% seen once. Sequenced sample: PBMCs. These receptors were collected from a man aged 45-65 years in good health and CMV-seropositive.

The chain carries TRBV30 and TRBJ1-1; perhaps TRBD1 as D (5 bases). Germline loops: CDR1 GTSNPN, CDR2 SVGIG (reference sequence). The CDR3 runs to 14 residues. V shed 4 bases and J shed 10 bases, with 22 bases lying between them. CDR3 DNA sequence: TGTGCCTGGAACCTGGGGGAGGCTTCCATCGTAGCTTTCTTT. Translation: CAWNLGEASIVAFF.

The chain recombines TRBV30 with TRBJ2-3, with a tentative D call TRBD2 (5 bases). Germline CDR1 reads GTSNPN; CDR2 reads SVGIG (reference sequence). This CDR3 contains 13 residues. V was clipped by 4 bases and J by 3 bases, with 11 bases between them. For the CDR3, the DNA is TGTGCCTGGAAACGGGGAGTAACAGATACGCAGTATTTT. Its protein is CAWKRGVTDTQYF.

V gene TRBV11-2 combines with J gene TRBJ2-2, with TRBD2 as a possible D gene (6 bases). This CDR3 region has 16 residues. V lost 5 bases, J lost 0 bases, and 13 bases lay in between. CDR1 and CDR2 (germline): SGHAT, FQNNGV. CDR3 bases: TGTGCCAGCAGCACCCCGGGACTTACGAACACCGGGGAGCTGTTTTTT. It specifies CASSTPGLTNTGELFF.

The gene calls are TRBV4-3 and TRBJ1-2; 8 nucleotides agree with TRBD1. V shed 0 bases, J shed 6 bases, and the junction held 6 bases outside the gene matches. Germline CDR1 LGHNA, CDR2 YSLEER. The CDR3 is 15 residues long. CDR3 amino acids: CASSQDWDRKDGYTF. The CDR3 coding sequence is TGCGCCAGCAGCCAAGACTGGGACAGGAAGGATGGCTACACCTTC.

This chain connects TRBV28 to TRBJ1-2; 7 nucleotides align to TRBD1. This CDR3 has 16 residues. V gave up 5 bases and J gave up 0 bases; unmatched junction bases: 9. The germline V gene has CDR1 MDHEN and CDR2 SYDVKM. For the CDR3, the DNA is TGTGCCAGCAGTCCGGGGACAGCCGGGGCTAACTATGGCTACACCTTC. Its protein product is CASSPGTAGANYGYTF.

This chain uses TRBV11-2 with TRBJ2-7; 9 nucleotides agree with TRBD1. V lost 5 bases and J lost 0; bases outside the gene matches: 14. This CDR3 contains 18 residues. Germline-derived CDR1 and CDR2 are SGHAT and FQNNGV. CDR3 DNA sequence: TGTGCCAGCAGCCCCCTCATTGGGGGACAGGGTAGCTCCTACGAGCAGTACTTC. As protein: CASSPLIGGQGSSYEQYF.

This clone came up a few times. CDR3 nucleotide sequence: TGTGCCAGCAGCTACAATAGACTAGCGGGAGTTGAGTTCTTC. Protein product: CASSYNRLAGVEFF. The rearrangement links TRBV11-2 to TRBJ2-1; 12 nucleotides agree with TRBD2. Germline-derived CDR1 and CDR2 are SGHAT and FQNNGV. This CDR3 is 14 amino acids long. The junction had 9 bases not matched to a gene; V was cut back by 4 bases and J by 14 bases.

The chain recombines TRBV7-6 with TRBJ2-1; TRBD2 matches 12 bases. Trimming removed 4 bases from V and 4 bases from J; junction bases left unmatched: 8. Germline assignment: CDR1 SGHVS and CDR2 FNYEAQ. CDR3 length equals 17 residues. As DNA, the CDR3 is TGTGCCAGCAGCTCCCCCCCCGGACTAGCGGGGTACAATGAGCAGTTCTTC. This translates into CASSSPPGLAGYNEQFF.

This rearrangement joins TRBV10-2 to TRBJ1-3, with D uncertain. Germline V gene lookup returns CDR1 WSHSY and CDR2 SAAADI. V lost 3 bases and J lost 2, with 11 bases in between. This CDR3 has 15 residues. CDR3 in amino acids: CASSEAGDTGNTIYF. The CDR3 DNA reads TGCGCCAGCAGTGAAGCCGGGGATACTGGAAACACCATATATTTT.

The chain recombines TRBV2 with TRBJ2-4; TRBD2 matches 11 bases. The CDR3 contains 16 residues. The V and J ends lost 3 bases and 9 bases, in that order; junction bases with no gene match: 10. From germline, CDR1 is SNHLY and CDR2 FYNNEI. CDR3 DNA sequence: TGTGCCAGCAGTGAGCGTAGCGGGAGGGCCCTGGTCATTCAGTACTTC. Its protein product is CASSERSGRALVIQYF.

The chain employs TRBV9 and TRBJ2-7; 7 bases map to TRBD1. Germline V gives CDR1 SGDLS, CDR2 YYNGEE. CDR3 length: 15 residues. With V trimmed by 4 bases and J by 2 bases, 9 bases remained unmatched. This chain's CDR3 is CASSIAPDRTYEQYF. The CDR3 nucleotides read TGTGCCAGCAGCATAGCGCCGGACAGGACCTACGAGCAGTACTTC.

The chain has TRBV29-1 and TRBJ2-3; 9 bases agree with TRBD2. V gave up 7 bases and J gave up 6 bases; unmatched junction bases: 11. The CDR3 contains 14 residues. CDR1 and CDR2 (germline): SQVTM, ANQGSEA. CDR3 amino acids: CSGGLGGRADTQYF. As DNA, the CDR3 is TGCAGCGGTGGACTGGGCGGGAGGGCCGATACGCAGTATTTT.

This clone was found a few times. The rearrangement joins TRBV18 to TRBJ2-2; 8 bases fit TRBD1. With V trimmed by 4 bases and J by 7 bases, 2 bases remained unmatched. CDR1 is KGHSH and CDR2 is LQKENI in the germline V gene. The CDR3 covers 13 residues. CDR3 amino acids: CASSLRGLGELFF. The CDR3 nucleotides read TGTGCCAGCTCACTCAGGGGGCTCGGGGAGCTGTTTTTT.

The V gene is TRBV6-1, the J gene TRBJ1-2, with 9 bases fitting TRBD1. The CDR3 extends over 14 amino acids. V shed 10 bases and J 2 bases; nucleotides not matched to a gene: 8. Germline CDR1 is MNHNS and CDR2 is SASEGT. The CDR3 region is CAIRDRESNYGYTF. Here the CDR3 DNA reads TGTGCCATCAGGGACAGGGAGTCGAACTATGGCTACACCTTC.